Listed below are T cell receptor beta chains from one sample, sequenced in a study of T cell changes during pregnancy in multiple sclerosis. Sequencing was performed with immunoSEQ multiplex PCR; in TCRdb, only in-frame clones are kept and a portion is missing. Of around 62,000 clones listed, nearly 90% are singletons. Here the sequenced sample was peripheral blood, taken in the first trimester of pregnancy. These receptors were taken from a female donor with multiple sclerosis, enrolled in a pregnancy study. The CDR3 runs from the conserved cysteine through the conserved F or W. Fields, in order: D gene, J gene, CDR3 length, clone size, V gene, CDR3 protein, CDR3 DNA. The D gene is left open where the match is weak. Only part of the rows carry a size: once, few, many, or a class if the clone is expanded.

TRBD2 TRBJ2-5 15 - TRBV7-9 CASSLGTRDQETQYF TGTGCCAGCAGCCTGGGGACTAGAGACCAAGAGACCCAGTACTTC
- TRBJ1-6 16 - TRBV30 CAWSPLEGLIDSPLHF TGTGCCTGGAGTCCCCTCGAGGGTTTGATCGATTCACCCCTCCACTTT
- TRBJ1-2 14 - TRBV18 CASSTGAENYGYTF TGTGCCAGCTCAACTGGGGCGGAAAACTATGGCTACACCTTC
- TRBJ2-3 14 - TRBV7-2 CASNPSSSVTRQYF TGTGCCAGCAACCCTTCTTCCTCGGTAACCCGTCAGTATTTT
TRBD1 TRBJ1-2 15 - TRBV5-1 CASSLNRDRLYGYTF TGCGCCAGCAGCCTCAACCGGGACAGACTCTATGGCTACACCTTC
TRBD1 TRBJ2-1 14 - TRBV10-3 CAISGTGRNNEQFF TGTGCCATCAGTGGGACAGGGCGCAACAATGAGCAGTTCTTC
- TRBJ1-1 15 - TRBV19 CASSGRDKMNTEAFF TGTGCCAGTAGTGGCCGGGACAAGATGAACACTGAAGCTTTCTTT
TRBD1 TRBJ1-6 16 - TRBV7-9 CASSELRQGRNSPLHF TGTGCCAGCAGCGAACTGCGACAGGGGAGAAATTCACCCCTCCACTTT
- TRBJ2-7 14 - TRBV28 CASSLSRVVYEQYF TGTGCCAGCAGTTTATCCAGGGTCGTGTACGAGCAGTACTTC
TRBD1 TRBJ1-5 14 few TRBV7-9 CASKGQGAGQPQHF TGTGCCAGCAAAGGGCAGGGGGCCGGTCAGCCCCAGCATTTT
TRBD1 TRBJ2-7 16 - TRBV10-2 CASSEGTGGNGYEQYF TGCGCCAGCAGTGAGGGGACAGGGGGCAATGGTTACGAGCAGTACTTC
- TRBJ2-2 16 - TRBV7-8 CASSLAYSGATRGMFF TGTGCCAGCAGCTTAGCGTATAGCGGAGCGACCCGGGGGATGTTTTTT
- TRBJ2-6 15 - TRBV7-6 CASSLDSGGANVLTF TGTGCCAGCAGCTTAGACTCGGGGGGGGCCAACGTCCTGACTTTC
- TRBJ1-3 16 - TRBV18 CASSPTTAYSGNTIYF TGTGCCAGCTCACCTACGACAGCGTACTCTGGAAACACCATATATTTT
- TRBJ1-2 12 - TRBV6-1 CASAPTYYGYTF TGTGCCAGCGCCCCCACTTACTATGGCTACACCTTC
TRBD1 TRBJ1-2 18 few TRBV4-1 CASSQDSRGQGENYGYTF TGCGCCAGCAGCCAAGATAGCCGGGGACAGGGGGAAAACTATGGCTACACCTTC
- TRBJ1-2 14 - TRBV5-1 CASSLVSGAYGYTF TGCGCCAGCAGCTTGGTATCAGGGGCCTATGGCTACACCTTC
TRBD2 TRBJ2-1 19 - TRBV7-3 CASSLKSGKLASSYNEQFF TGTGCCAGCAGCTTAAAATCCGGGAAACTAGCGTCTTCCTACAATGAGCAGTTCTTC
TRBD1 TRBJ1-2 15 - TRBV6-5 CASSYSGAGGGGYTF TGTGCCAGCAGTTACTCTGGGGCAGGGGGCGGTGGCTACACCTTC
- TRBJ1-2 16 - TRBV7-3 CASSLQAGATFYGYTF TGTGCCAGCAGCTTACAAGCAGGCGCCACCTTTTATGGCTACACCTTC
- TRBJ1-4 15 - TRBV4-3 CASSQDAATNEKLFF TGCGCCAGCAGCCAAGACGCAGCAACTAATGAAAAACTGTTTTTT
- TRBJ2-4 13 - TRBV19 CASTWRDGNIQYF TGTGCCAGTACGTGGAGGGACGGGAACATTCAGTACTTC
TRBD2 TRBJ2-7 15 - TRBV18 CASSPGTSGKGEQYF TGTGCCAGCTCACCGGGGACTAGCGGGAAAGGCGAGCAGTACTTC
TRBD1 TRBJ2-7 15 - TRBV10-3 CAISEPRDRDYEQYF TGTGCCATCAGTGAGCCCCGGGACAGGGATTACGAGCAGTACTTC
TRBD2 TRBJ2-1 15 - TRBV7-2 CASSFAGGGSNEQFF TGTGCCAGCAGCTTCGCGGGGGGAGGAAGCAATGAGCAGTTCTTC
- TRBJ2-5 15 - TRBV30 CAWSVQQGGWETQYF TGTGCCTGGAGTGTACAACAGGGGGGGTGGGAGACCCAGTACTTC
- TRBJ1-1 14 once TRBV6-5 CASSFQRGNTEAFF TGTGCCAGCAGTTTTCAAAGGGGGAACACTGAAGCTTTCTTT
TRBD2 TRBJ2-3 16 - TRBV18 CASSPVSGMYTDTQYF TGTGCCAGCTCACCCGTTAGCGGGATGTACACAGATACGCAGTATTTT
TRBD1 TRBJ2-7 17 - TRBV10-3 CASQWPTGQGYSYEQYF TGTGCCTCCCAGTGGCCGACGGGACAGGGTTACTCTTACGAGCAGTACTTC
- TRBJ2-7 14 - TRBV12-5 CASGLGHWSYEQYF TGTGCTAGTGGTTTGGGACACTGGTCCTACGAGCAGTACTTC
- TRBJ1-5 15 - TRBV6-1 CASTDLRGSVQPQHF TGTGCCAGCACGGATCTCCGAGGATCAGTCCAGCCCCAGCATTTT
TRBD2 TRBJ2-3 17 - TRBV4-3 CASSQRWAGESTDTQYF TGCGCCAGCAGCCAACGGTGGGCGGGGGAAAGCACAGATACGCAGTATTTT
TRBD1 TRBJ2-3 15 - TRBV5-1 CASSFGTGFLDTQYF TGCGCCAGCAGCTTTGGGACAGGGTTTTTGGATACGCAGTATTTT
TRBD1 TRBJ2-7 15 - TRBV19 CATTLGQGLPYEQYF TGTGCCACAACTCTGGGACAGGGGTTGCCCTACGAGCAGTACTTC
TRBD1 TRBJ1-1 14 - TRBV29-1 CSGTRTGTSLNAFF TGCAGCGGAACCCGGACAGGCACCTCACTGAATGCTTTCTTT
TRBD2 TRBJ2-2 18 - TRBV7-2 CASSFPRTSGRNTGELFF TGTGCCAGCAGCTTCCCCAGGACTAGCGGAAGGAACACCGGGGAGCTGTTTTTT
- TRBJ1-1 11 - TRBV19 CASSIVTEAFF TGTGCCAGTAGTATCGTGACTGAAGCTTTCTTT
TRBD2 TRBJ2-3 17 - TRBV5-1 CASSSRPRTSSTDTQYF TGCGCCAGCAGCTCCCGCCCGAGGACTAGCAGCACAGATACGCAGTATTTT
TRBD1 TRBJ1-2 14 - TRBV9 CASSVGQGVHGYTF TGTGCCAGCAGCGTAGGGCAGGGGGTGCATGGCTACACCTTC
TRBD1 TRBJ2-7 15 - TRBV18 CASSLSRTGESEQYF TGTGCCAGCTCCCTGTCGAGGACAGGGGAATCCGAGCAGTACTTC
- TRBJ1-2 12 - TRBV30 CAWSTGWDGYTF TGTGCCTGGAGTACGGGTTGGGATGGCTACACCTTC
- TRBJ2-2 19 - TRBV4-1 CASSQDPSGLDFGPGELFF TGCGCCAGCAGCCAAGACCCCTCAGGGTTGGATTTTGGACCCGGGGAGCTGTTTTTT
TRBD2 TRBJ2-1 19 - TRBV11-2 CASSLVFLGLAASYNEQFF TGTGCCAGCAGCTTAGTCTTCCTCGGACTAGCGGCCTCCTACAATGAGCAGTTCTTC
TRBD2 TRBJ2-3 13 - TRBV6-6 CASGAGDTDTQYF TGTGCCAGCGGGGCGGGGGACACAGATACGCAGTATTTT
TRBD2 TRBJ2-2 13 - TRBV7-9 CASSRSGTGELFF TGTGCCAGCAGCCGTAGCGGGACCGGGGAGCTGTTTTTT
- TRBJ1-1 14 - TRBV2 CASTLFTGNPEAFF TGTGCCAGCACCCTTTTTACAGGGAACCCAGAAGCTTTCTTT